Sequencing of this T cell receptor beta chain was carried out in a study of CD8 T cells in Susac syndrome. This clonotype has just a few counts. An input of 0.5 to 1 ug of RNA was subjected to reverse transcription using random hexamers. Amplification of TCR beta CDR3 used immunoSEQ multiplex PCR across 54 Vbeta and 13 Jbeta. TCRdb re-derived calls from the immunoSEQ multiplex PCR reads in MiXCR, one entry per CDR3 protein. Of 77,000 or so distinct CDR3 sequences listed, 93% were seen once; the top ten hold more than 0.5%. The source is a human donor with Susac syndrome. The material sequenced was CD4+ T cells from PBMCs.

CDR3 coding DNA: TGTGCCAGCGGAACAGATACGCAGTATTTT. The encoded protein is CASGTDTQYF. The V call is TRBV6-5, the J call TRBJ2-3; D unresolved. CDR1 is MNHEY and CDR2 is SVGAGI in the germline V gene. The CDR3 runs to 10 residues. V lost 8 bases and J 3 bases, leaving 3 bases between the germline ends.